The next 4 T cell receptor beta chains were all read from a single sample in a study of vaccination and CD4 T cells after COVID-19. Antigen specificity for these receptors is unknown. Researchers used the Oncomine TCR Beta short-read assay to sequence DNA from cultured CD4+ T cells. TCRdb redid the calling of the PCR reads with MiXCR, one entry per CDR3 protein. The sample holds 8,500 to 10,000 distinct CDR3 sequences; less than 80% are singletons and the top ten take 20% to 25%. Specified treatment: roughly 11-day PBMC culture with coronavirus spike peptide pools or control peptides (ViraFEST assay). Gathering of the CD4+ T cells, from the unexposed donor, took place before the COVID-19 pandemic (2011-2018). Material for sequencing was CD4+ T cells from blood, cultured in vitro. The receptors stem from a human donor in good health.

The chain recombines TRBV6-1 with TRBJ2-7; 10 positions agree with TRBD2. Germline V lookup: CDR1 MNHNS, CDR2 SASEGT. V trimming: 5 bases; J trimming: 7 bases; junction bases outside the gene matches: 8. This CDR3 contains 14 residues. The CDR3 sequence: CASSRTSGGWEQYF. The DNA of the CDR3 is TGTGCCAGCAGTCGGACTAGCGGTGGTTGGGAGCAGTACTTC.

The chain couples TRBV7-8 to TRBJ2-2; D uncertain. Trimming shortened V by 0 bases and J by 4 bases, and 12 bases separated the two germline ends. Germline CDR1 is SGHVS and CDR2 is FQNEAQ. The CDR3 sequence is 16 residues long. CDR3 amino acids: CASSLAQAAGTGELFF. CDR3 bases: TGTGCCAGCAGCTTAGCGCAGGCGGCCGGCACCGGGGAGCTGTTTTTT.

CDR3 DNA sequence: TGTGCCAGCAGTGGACAGGACAATCAGCCCCAGCATTTT. Its translation: CASSGQDNQPQHF. The chain carries TRBV6-2 or TRBV6-3 and TRBJ1-5; 7 nucleotides align to TRBD1. The CDR3 is 13 residues long. The V gene end was trimmed by 5 bases and the J gene end by 3 bases; junction bases not matched to a gene: 1. Germline CDR1 reads MNHEY; CDR2 reads SVGEGT.

V gene TRBV25-1 combines with J gene TRBJ1-1; tentative D call: TRBD1 (5 bases). The CDR3 covers 14 residues. CDR1 is MGHDK and CDR2 is SYGVNS in the germline V gene. V lost 4 bases, J lost 5 bases, and 14 bases lay in between. The CDR3 bases are TGTGCCAGCAGTGTGGGCAGGGTTGGAACTGAAGCTTTCTTT. Amino acid sequence: CASSVGRVGTEAFF.